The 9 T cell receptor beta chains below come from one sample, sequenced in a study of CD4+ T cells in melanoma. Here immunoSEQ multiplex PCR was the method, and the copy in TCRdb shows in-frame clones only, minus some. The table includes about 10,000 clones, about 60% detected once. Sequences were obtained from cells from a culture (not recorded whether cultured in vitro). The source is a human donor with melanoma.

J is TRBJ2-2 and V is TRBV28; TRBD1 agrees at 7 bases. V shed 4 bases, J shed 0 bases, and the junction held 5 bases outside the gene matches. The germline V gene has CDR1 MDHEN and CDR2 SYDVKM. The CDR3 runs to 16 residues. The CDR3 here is CASSSPGTANTGELFF. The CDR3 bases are TGTGCCAGCAGTTCCCCCGGGACAGCGAACACCGGGGAGCTGTTTTTT.

The CDR3 sequence: CASSVGGLNTEAFF. The CDR3 nucleotides read TGCGCCAGCAGTGTTGGGGGTTTGAACACTGAAGCTTTCTTT. The J gene is TRBJ1-1, the V gene TRBV10-1; possibly TRBD1 for D (5 bases). The CDR3 contains 14 residues. The V gene's germline CDR1 is WNHNN and CDR2 SYGVQD (reference sequence). Trimming cost V 4 bases and J 0 bases, with 9 bases left between them.

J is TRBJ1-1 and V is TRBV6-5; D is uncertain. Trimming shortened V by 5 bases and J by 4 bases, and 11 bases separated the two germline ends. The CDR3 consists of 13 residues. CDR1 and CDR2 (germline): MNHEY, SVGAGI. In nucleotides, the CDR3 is TGTGCCAGCAGTGAAGTCCGGGGCACTGAAGCTTTCTTT. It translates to CASSEVRGTEAFF.

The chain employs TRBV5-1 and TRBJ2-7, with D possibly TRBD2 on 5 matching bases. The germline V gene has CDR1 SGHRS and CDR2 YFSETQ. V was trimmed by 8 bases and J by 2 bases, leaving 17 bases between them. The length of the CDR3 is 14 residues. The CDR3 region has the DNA TGCGCCAGTAAAGCGGTGTCAGGCCCCTACGAGCAGTACTTC. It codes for CASKAVSGPYEQYF.

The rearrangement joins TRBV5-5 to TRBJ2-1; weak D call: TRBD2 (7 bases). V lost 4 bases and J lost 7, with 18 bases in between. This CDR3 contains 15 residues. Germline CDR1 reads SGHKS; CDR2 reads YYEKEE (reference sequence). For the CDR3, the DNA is TGTGCCAGCAGCAGCTACGGGGGGCCGGGGAATGAGCAGTTCTTC. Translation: CASSSYGGPGNEQFF.

The CDR3 spells CASSALGTPDNEQFF. Written as DNA, the CDR3 is TGTGCCAGCAGCGCCCTCGGGACTCCCGACAATGAGCAGTTCTTC. This sequence joins TRBV2 and TRBJ2-1, with D possibly matching TRBD2 (6 bases). Trimming pared 6 bases from V and 5 bases from J, leaving 17 bases between. Germline assignment: CDR1 SNHLY and CDR2 FYNNEI. This CDR3 comprises 15 residues.

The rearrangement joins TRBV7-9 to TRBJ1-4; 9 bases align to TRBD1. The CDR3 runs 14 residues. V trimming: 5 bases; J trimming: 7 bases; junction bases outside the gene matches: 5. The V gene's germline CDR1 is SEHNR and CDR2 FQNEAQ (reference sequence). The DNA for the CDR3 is TGTGCCAGCAGCCTGACAGGGGGAGCTGAAAAACTGTTTTTT. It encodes CASSLTGGAEKLFF.

CDR3 amino acids: CASSLGQGQNTDTQYF. The CDR3 region has the DNA TGTGCCAGCAGCTTAGGTCAGGGGCAGAACACAGATACGCAGTATTTT. V is TRBV7-8 and J is TRBJ2-3; TRBD1 might be the D (6 bases). Per the germline V gene, CDR1 is SGHVS and CDR2 is FQNEAQ. V lost 1 base and J 2 bases, leaving 13 bases between the germline ends. The CDR3 is 16 amino acids.

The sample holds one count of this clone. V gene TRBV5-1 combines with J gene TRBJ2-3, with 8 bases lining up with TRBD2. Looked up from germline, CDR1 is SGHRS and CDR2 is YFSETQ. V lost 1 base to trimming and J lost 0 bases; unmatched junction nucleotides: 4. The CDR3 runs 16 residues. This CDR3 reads CASSLLGTRSTDTQYF. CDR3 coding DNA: TGCGCCAGCAGCTTGTTGGGGACTAGAAGCACAGATACGCAGTATTTT.